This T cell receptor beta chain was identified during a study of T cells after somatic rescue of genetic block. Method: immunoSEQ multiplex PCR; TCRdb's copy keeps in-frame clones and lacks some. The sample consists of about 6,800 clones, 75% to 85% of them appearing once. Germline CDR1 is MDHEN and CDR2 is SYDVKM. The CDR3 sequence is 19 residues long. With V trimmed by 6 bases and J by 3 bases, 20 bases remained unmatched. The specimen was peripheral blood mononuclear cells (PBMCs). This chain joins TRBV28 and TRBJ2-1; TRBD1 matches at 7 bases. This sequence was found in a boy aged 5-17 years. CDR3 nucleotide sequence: TGTGCCAGCAGGGGACGAAACTGGGACAGCACTTTTGACTACAATGAGCAGTTCTTC. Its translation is CASRGRNWDSTFDYNEQFF.